This TCR beta chain was recorded in a study of T cell repertoires in cytomegalovirus infection. Study information: An indication of both CMV infection and matching HLA type came from public TCR beta signatures.

This clonotype was counted many times. CDR3 length equals 13 residues. Germline values: CDR1 DFQATT, CDR2 SNEGSKA (reference sequence). V was shortened by 2 bases and J by 3 bases, with 8 bases between the two germline ends. One entry per CDR3 protein, called by TCRdb with MiXCR from the reads. The table shows around 230,000 distinct CDR3 sequences, with 6% to 8% occurring only once. The V gene is TRBV20-1, the J gene TRBJ1-5; D unresolved. The receptor comes from a human donor in good health (CMV status not recorded). Some clones in this sample may be carry-over from other donors' samples. The sequenced sample consisted of PBMCs. CDR3 residues: CSARYSNNQPQHF. The DNA for the CDR3 is TGCAGTGCTAGATACAGCAACAATCAGCCCCAGCATTTT.